Following are 4 T cell receptor beta chains from one sample sequenced in a study of graft-versus-host responses after intestinal transplantation. This table comes from immunoSEQ multiplex PCR, and its TCRdb copy is limited to in-frame clones, with some not included. The sample yields around 76,000 clones, approximately 96% seen once. These receptors lack a known antigen. Sequenced here: unstimulated CD8+ T cells sorted from spleen or lymph node cells, sampled before intestinal transplant. All receptors derive from a human donor who received an intestinal transplant.

CDR3 loop: CASSEAGPGTGGLYEQYF. CDR3 bases: TGTGCCAGCAGTGAAGCGGGACCCGGGACAGGGGGGTTGTACGAGCAGTACTTC. The chain joins TRBV6-1 to TRBJ2-7; 11 bases are shared with TRBD1. The ends lost 0 bases at V and 4 bases at J; junction bases unmatched: 11. This CDR3 has 18 amino acids. Per germline, CDR1 MNHNS and CDR2 SASEGT.

V is TRBV10-2 and J is TRBJ1-5, with 8 bases fitting TRBD1. Trimming took 10 bases from V and 4 from J; bases not matched to a gene: 15. The germline V gene has CDR1 WSHSY and CDR2 SAAADI. The CDR3 totals 16 residues. CDR3 residues: CATTDRGVWGNQPQHF. The CDR3 bases are TGCGCCACCACAGACAGGGGTGTGTGGGGAAATCAGCCCCAGCATTTT.

The V gene is TRBV7-9, the J gene TRBJ2-1, with 14 bases aligning to TRBD2. The CDR3 totals 19 residues. CDR1 SEHNR and CDR2 FQNEAQ come from the germline V gene (reference sequence). V was clipped by 2 bases and J by 4 bases; unmatched bases: 10. This CDR3 reads CASSLTTSGRGQPYNEQFF. CDR3 nucleotides: TGTGCCAGCAGCTTAACGACTAGCGGGAGGGGTCAGCCGTACAATGAGCAGTTCTTC.

This chain connects TRBV27 to TRBJ2-1; TRBD1 might be the D (5 bases). Trimming stripped 5 bases from V and 8 bases from J, with 13 bases between. From germline, CDR1 is MNHEY and CDR2 SMNVEV (reference sequence). The CDR3 consists of 13 residues. CDR3 sequence reads: CASSTRVRDEQFF. For the CDR3, the DNA is TGTGCCAGCAGTACCAGAGTCAGGGATGAGCAGTTCTTC.